These 11 T cell receptor beta chains came from one sample sequenced in a study of blood T cell repertoires in COVID-19. Profiling relied on immunoSEQ multiplex PCR, and the TCRdb table lists in-frame clones only, not all of them. The data contain 40,000 to 50,000 clones, 87% of them singletons. What was sequenced was peripheral blood. These receptors were taken from a human donor in a cohort sampled during active COVID-19.

The V gene is TRBV15, the J gene TRBJ1-2, with D hard to call. In germline, CDR1 is LNHNV, CDR2 YYDKDF (reference sequence). Trimming took off 5 bases at V and 3 bases at J, with 7 bases between the two ends. CDR3 length equals 12 residues. CDR3 in amino acids: CATSEEDYGYTF. CDR3 DNA: TGTGCCACCAGCGAGGAGGACTATGGCTACACCTTC.

V is TRBV6-1 and J is TRBJ2-1; 8 bases map to TRBD2. The CDR3 spans 15 residues. V shed 3 bases, J shed 2 bases, and the junction held 3 bases outside the gene matches. From germline, CDR1 is MNHNS and CDR2 SASEGT. CDR3 coding DNA: TGTGCCAGCAGTGATGGACTAGCAGCCTACAATGAGCAGTTCTTC. Translated, it gives CASSDGLAAYNEQFF.

The chain has TRBV29-1 and TRBJ2-3, with a weak D call TRBD2 (5 bases). The CDR3 spans 14 residues. Germline CDR1 is SQVTM and CDR2 is ANQGSEA. Trimming stripped 4 bases from V and 2 bases from J, with 13 bases between. CDR3 in amino acids: CSVAKASYTDTQYF. In DNA, the CDR3 is TGCAGCGTTGCTAAGGCTAGCTACACAGATACGCAGTATTTT.

V usage is TRBV28 and J usage is TRBJ1-2; D gene unclear. V was trimmed by 2 bases and J by 4 bases, leaving 5 bases between them. Germline V gene data show CDR1 as MDHEN and CDR2 as SYDVKM. CDR3 length: 12 amino acids. CDR3 in DNA: TGTGCCAGCAGTTTACGGGGCTATGGCTACACCTTC. Residues: CASSLRGYGYTF.

The chain is built from TRBV30 and TRBJ1-2; possible D gene TRBD1, 6 bases. CDR1 is GTSNPN, CDR2 SVGIG, per germline (reference sequence). Trimming removed 1 base from V and 6 bases from J, with 9 bases in between. The CDR3 consists of 12 residues. CDR3 bases: TGTGCCTGGAGTGCCCAGGGGAATGGCTACACCTTC. Translating it yields CAWSAQGNGYTF.

The rearrangement joins TRBV30 to TRBJ2-3; 8 bases line up with TRBD1. V shed 8 bases and J 2 bases; nucleotides not matched to a gene: 6. Looked up from germline, CDR1 is GTSNPN and CDR2 is SVGIG (reference sequence). The CDR3 extends over 13 amino acids. DNA of the CDR3: TGTGCCCGTGGACAGGGAAACACAGATACGCAGTATTTT. It encodes CARGQGNTDTQYF. Using reference TRBV30 and TRBJ2-3 for the parts outside the CDR3, the full variable domain is SQTIHQWPATLVQPVGSPLSLECTVEGTSNPNLYWYRQAAGRGLQLLFYSVGIGQISSEVPQNLSASRPQDRQFILSSKKLLLSDSGFYLCARGQGNTDTQYFGPGTRLTVL.

The chain has TRBV9 and TRBJ1-3; the D is unclear. This CDR3 has 15 residues. Germline CDR1 is SGDLS and CDR2 is YYNGEE. V was pared by 0 bases and J by 0 bases, with 7 bases between. The CDR3 DNA reads as TGTGCCAGCAGCGTAGGTTGGCTCTCTGGAAACACCATATATTTT. The encoded protein is CASSVGWLSGNTIYF.

The genes are TRBV4-2 and TRBJ2-5; TRBD2 matches at 10 bases. This CDR3 has 15 residues. Germline V gene lookup returns CDR1 LGHNA and CDR2 YNFKEQ. V lost 4 bases and J lost 5; bases outside the gene matches: 7. The CDR3 sequence: CASSPITSGTETQYF. In DNA, the CDR3 is TGTGCCAGCAGCCCGATTACTAGCGGGACCGAGACCCAGTACTTC.

This rearrangement joins TRBV7-3 to TRBJ2-3; the match to TRBD2 covers 8 bases. Per germline, CDR1 SGHTA and CDR2 FQGTGA. V lost 4 bases, J lost 3 bases, and 12 bases stayed unmatched. The CDR3 is 17 amino acids. The CDR3 region has the DNA TGTGCCAGCAGCTCCGGACTACGCGGGGGGCCGACAGATACGCAGTATTTT. Its protein product is CASSSGLRGGPTDTQYF.

This clone showed up just a few times. The V and J genes are TRBV19 and TRBJ1-5; 7 bases line up with TRBD1. V lost 9 bases to trimming and J lost 6 bases; unmatched junction nucleotides: 8. This CDR3 has 13 amino acids. The germline V gene encodes CDR1 LNHDA and CDR2 SQIVND (reference sequence). The CDR3 bases are TGTGCCAGCCAGGGGGGTTCTTCTCAGCCCCAGCATTTT. This translates into CASQGGSSQPQHF.

The V gene is TRBV6-1, the J gene TRBJ2-1, with D possibly being TRBD2 (6 bases). Between the trimmed V and J ends, which lost 0 bases and 6 bases, there was a span of 12 bases. This CDR3 is built from 15 residues. CDR1 is MNHNS, CDR2 SASEGT, per germline. The CDR3 region is CASSEAAGLINEQFF. CDR3 nucleotide sequence: TGTGCCAGCAGTGAAGCGGCGGGACTTATCAATGAGCAGTTCTTC.